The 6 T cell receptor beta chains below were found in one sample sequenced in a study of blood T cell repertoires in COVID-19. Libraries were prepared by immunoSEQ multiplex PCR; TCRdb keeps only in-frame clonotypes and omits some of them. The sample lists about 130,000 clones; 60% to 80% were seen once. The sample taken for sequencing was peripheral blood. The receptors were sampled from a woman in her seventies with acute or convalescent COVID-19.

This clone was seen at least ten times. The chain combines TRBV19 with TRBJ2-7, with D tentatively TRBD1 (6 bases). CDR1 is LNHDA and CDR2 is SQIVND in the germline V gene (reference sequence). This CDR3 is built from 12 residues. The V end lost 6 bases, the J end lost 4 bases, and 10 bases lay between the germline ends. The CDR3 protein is CASSRGEYEQYF. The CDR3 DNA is TGTGCCAGTAGCAGGGGAGAATACGAGCAGTACTTC.

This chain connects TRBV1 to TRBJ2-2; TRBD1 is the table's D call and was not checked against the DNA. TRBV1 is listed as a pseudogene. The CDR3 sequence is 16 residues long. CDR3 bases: TGCACCAGCAGCCATGTTGACAGGGAGGACACCGGGGAGCTGTTTTTT. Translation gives CTSSHVDREDTGELFF.

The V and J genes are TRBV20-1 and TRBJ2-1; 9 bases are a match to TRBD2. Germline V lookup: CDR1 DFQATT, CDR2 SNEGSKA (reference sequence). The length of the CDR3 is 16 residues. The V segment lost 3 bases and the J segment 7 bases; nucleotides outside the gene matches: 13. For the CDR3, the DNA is TGCAGTGCTAGTATGAGAGGGCTAGCGGGGACGAATGAGCAGTTCTTC. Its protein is CSASMRGLAGTNEQFF.

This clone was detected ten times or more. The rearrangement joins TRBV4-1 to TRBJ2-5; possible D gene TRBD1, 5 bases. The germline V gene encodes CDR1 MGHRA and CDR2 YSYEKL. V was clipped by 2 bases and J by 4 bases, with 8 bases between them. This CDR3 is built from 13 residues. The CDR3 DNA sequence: TGCGCCAGCAGCCAATGGCAGGGAGAGACCCAGTACTTC. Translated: CASSQWQGETQYF.

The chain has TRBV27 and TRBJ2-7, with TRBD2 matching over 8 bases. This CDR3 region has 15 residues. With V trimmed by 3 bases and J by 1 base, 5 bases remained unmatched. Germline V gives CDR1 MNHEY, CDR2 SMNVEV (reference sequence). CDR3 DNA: TGTGCCAGCAGTTTCGTAGCGGGAAAATCCTACGAGCAGTACTTC. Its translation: CASSFVAGKSYEQYF.

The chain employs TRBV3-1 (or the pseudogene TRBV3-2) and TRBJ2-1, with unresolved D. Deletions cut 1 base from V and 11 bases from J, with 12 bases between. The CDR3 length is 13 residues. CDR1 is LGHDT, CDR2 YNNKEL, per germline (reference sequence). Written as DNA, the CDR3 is TGTGCCAGCAGCCAAGTAGCTGCCTCCCAGCAGTTCTTC. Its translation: CASSQVAASQQFF.